The clone carrying this TCR beta chain has at least ten counts. The antigen remains undetermined. The CDR3 loop spans 13 amino acids. V shed 3 bases, J shed 5 bases, and the junction held 2 bases outside the gene matches. Germline CDR1 SGHRS, CDR2 YFSETQ. A universal primer site arose from template switching, and cDNA bore unique molecular identifiers. MiXCR, run by TCRdb on the 5' RACE reads, gives a single entry per CDR3 protein. This table holds 400,000 or so distinct CDR3 sequences, approximately 10% found once. This sample stems from a study of identical twins. Study-level results: Out-of-frame sharing of TCR alpha in monozygotic twins was underestimated by models. Researchers reported excess low generation probability among twin-shared out-of-frame alpha sequences.

The rearrangement uses TRBV5-1 and TRBJ2-5, with 9 bases identical to TRBD1. The sample comprised naive T cells sorted from blood. The source of this sequence is a woman in her 50s in good health. CDR3 loop: CASSSGTGETQYF. CDR3 coding DNA: TGCGCCAGCAGCTCTGGGACAGGGGAGACCCAGTACTTC.